This TCR beta chain originates from a study of OX40 agonist ivuxolimab in advanced cancers. Study-level background: Intravenous ivuxolimab at 0.01 to 10 mg/kg was given to patients every 2 weeks.

The CDR3 has 15 residues. Germline values: CDR1 LNHNV, CDR2 YYDKDF (reference sequence). V lost 1 base, J lost 3 bases, and 9 bases lay in between. Study-level results: CD8+ T cells showed, on average, more clonal expansion than CD4+ cells.

Collection of blood occurred at baseline, at cycle 4 day 1, and at cycle 7 day 1. Clones were read by immunoSEQ multiplex PCR, and TCRdb kept only the in-frame ones, dropping some. The table records tens of thousands of clones, about 88% of them present only once. As concerns this clone: Its antigen is not known.

The sequencing here drew on CD4+ or CD8+ T cells sorted from blood, taken in a trial of the OX40 agonist ivuxolimab. This clonotype was sampled from an adult with an advanced solid tumor such as melanoma, head and neck, liver or kidney cancer. This rearrangement joins TRBV15 to TRBJ1-4; D is unresolved. In nucleotides, the CDR3 is TGTGCCACCAGCAGAGGGGATGTTGCTAATGAAAAACTGTTTTTT. Protein product: CATSRGDVANEKLFF. Using reference TRBV15 and TRBJ1-4 for the parts outside the CDR3, the full variable domain is DAMVIQNPRYQVTQFGKPVTLSCSQTLNHNVMYWYQQKSSQAPKLLFHYYDKDFNNEADTPDNFQSRRPNTSFCFLDIRSPGLGDTAMYLCATSRGDVANEKLFFGSGTQLSVL.